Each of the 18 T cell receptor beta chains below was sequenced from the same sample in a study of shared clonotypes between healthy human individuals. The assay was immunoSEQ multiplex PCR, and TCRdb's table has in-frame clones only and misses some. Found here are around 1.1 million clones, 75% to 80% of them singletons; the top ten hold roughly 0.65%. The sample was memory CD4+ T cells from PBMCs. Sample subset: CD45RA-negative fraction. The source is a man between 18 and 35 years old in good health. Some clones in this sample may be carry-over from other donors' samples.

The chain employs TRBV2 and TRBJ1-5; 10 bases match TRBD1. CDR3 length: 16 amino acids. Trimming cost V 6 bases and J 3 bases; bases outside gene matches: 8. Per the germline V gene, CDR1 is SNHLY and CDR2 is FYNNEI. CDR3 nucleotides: TGTGCCAGCAGGGAACGGACAGGGGGTTACAATCAGCCCCAGCATTTT. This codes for CASRERTGGYNQPQHF. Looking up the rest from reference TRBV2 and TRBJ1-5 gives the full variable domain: EPEVTQTPSHQVTQMGQEVILRCVPISNHLYFYWYRQILGQKVEFLVSFYNNEISEKSEIFDDQFSVERPDGSNFTLKIRSTKLEDSAMYFCASRERTGGYNQPQHFGDGTRLSIL.

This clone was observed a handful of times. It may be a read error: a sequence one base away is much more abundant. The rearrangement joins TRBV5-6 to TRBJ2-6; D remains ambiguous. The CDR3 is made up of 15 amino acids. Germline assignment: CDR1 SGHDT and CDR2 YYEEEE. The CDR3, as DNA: TGTGCCTGCAGCCTCATGGATGGTATGGGCAACGTCCTGACTTTC. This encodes CACSLMDGMGNVLTF.

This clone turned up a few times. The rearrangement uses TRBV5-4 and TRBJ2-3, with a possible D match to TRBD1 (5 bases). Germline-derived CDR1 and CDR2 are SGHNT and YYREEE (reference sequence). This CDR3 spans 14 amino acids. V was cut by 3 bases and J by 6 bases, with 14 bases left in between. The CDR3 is CASSSQSAGDTQYF. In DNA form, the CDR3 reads TGTGCCAGCAGCTCACAAAGCGCAGGGGATACGCAGTATTTT. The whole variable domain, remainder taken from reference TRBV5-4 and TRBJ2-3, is ETGVTQSPTHLIKTRGQQVTLRCSSQSGHNTVSWYQQALGQGPQFIFQYYREEENGRGNFPPRFSGLQFPNYSSELNVNALELDDSALYLCASSSQSAGDTQYFGPGTRLTVL.

CDR3 nucleotides: TGTGCCAGCAGTTTATACAGGGCGACCCAGCATTTT. Its protein is CASSLYRATQHF. V is TRBV28 and J is TRBJ1-5; D is possibly TRBD1 (6 bases). Germline loops: CDR1 MDHEN, CDR2 SYDVKM. The CDR3 totals 12 residues. The V end was cut by 1 base, the J end by 11 bases, with 9 bases between.

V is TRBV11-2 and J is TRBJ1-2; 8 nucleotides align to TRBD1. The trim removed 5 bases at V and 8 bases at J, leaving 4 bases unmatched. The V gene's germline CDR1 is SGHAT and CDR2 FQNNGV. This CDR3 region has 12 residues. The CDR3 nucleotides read TGTGCCAGCAGCCAGGGGGCGCGGGGCTACACCTTC. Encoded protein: CASSQGARGYTF.

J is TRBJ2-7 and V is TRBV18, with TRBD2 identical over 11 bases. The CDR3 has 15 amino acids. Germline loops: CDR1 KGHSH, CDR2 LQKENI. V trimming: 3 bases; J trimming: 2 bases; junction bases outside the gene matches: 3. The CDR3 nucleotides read TGTGCCAGCTCACCGGGACTAGCGGAACCCTACGAGCAGTACTTC. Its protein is CASSPGLAEPYEQYF.

The CDR3 here is CASSVAGGPGNEQFF. CDR3 nucleotide sequence: TGTGCCAGTAGTGTCGCGGGAGGCCCTGGGAATGAGCAGTTCTTC. The rearrangement uses TRBV19 and TRBJ2-1; 8 nucleotides align to TRBD2. The CDR3 totals 15 residues. Trimming cost V 5 bases and J 7 bases; bases outside gene matches: 10. In germline, CDR1 is LNHDA, CDR2 SQIVND (reference sequence).

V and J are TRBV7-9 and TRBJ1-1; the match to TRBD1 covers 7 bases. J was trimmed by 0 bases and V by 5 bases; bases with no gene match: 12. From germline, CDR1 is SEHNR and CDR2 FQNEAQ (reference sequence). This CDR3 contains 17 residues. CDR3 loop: CASSPRYGTDMNTEAFF. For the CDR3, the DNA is TGTGCCAGCAGCCCTAGGTACGGGACAGATATGAACACTGAAGCTTTCTTT.

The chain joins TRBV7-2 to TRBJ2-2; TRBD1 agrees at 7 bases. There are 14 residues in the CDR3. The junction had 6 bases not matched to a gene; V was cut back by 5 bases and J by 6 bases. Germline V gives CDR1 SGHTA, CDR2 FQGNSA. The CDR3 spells CASSAGQVPGELFF. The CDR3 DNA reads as TGTGCCAGCAGCGCTGGACAGGTGCCCGGGGAGCTGTTTTTT. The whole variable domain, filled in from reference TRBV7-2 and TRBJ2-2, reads GAGVSQSPSNKVTEKGKDVELRCDPISGHTALYWYRQSLGQGLEFLIYFQGNSAPDKSGLPSDRFSAERTGGSVSTLTIQRTQQEDSAVYLCASSAGQVPGELFFGEGSRLTVL.

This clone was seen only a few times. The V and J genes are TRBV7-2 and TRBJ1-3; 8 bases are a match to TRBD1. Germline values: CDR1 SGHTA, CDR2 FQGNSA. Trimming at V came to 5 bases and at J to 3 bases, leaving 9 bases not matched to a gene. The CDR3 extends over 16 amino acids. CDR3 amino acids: CASSKEDRVGGNTIYF. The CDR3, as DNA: TGTGCCAGCAGCAAAGAGGACAGGGTCGGTGGAAACACCATATATTTT.

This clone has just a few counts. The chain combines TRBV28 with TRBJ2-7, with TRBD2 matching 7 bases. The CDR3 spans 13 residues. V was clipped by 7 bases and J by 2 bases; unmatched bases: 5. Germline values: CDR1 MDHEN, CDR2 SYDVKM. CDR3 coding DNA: TGTGCCAGCAAGCGGGACTCCACCTACGAGCAGTACTTC. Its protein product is CASKRDSTYEQYF. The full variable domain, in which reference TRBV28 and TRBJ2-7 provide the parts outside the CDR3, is DVKVTQSSRYLVKRTGEKVFLECVQDMDHENMFWYRQDPGLGLRLIYFSYDVKMKEKGDIPEGYSVSREKKERFSLILESASTNQTSMYLCASKRDSTYEQYFGPGTRLTVT.

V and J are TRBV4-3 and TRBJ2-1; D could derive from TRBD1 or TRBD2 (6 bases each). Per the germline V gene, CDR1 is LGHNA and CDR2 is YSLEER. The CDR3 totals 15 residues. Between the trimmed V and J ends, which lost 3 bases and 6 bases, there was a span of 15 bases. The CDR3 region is CASSHLGAGGNEQFF. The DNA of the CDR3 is TGCGCCAGCAGCCATCTGGGGGCCGGGGGCAATGAGCAGTTCTTC.

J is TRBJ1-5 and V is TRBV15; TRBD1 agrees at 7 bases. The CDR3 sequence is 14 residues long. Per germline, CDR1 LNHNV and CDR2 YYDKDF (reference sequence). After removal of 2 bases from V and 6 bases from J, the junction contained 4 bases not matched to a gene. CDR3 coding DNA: TGTGCCACCAGCAGACCACAGGGGTTTCAGCCCCAGCATTTT. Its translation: CATSRPQGFQPQHF.

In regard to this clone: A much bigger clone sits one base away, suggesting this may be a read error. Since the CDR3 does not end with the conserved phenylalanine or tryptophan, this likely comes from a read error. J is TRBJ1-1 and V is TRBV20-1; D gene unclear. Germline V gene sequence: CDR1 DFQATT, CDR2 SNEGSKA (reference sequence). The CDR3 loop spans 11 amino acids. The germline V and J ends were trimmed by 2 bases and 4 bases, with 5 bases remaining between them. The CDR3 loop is CSARYSTEAFS. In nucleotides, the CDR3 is TGCAGTGCTAGATATAGCACTGAAGCTTTCTCT.

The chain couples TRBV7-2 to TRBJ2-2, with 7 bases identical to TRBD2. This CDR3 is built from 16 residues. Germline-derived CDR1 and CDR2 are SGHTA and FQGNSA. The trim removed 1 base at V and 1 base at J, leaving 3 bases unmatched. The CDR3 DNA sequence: TGTGCCAGCAGCTTAGGTAGCGGGTGGAACACCGGGGAGCTGTTTTTT. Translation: CASSLGSGWNTGELFF.

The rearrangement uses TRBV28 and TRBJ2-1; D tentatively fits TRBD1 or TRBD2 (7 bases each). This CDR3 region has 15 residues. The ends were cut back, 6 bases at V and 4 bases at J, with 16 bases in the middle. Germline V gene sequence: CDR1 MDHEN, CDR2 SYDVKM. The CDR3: CASRTGEGRYNEQFF. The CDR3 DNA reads TGTGCCAGCAGAACAGGGGAGGGTAGATACAATGAGCAGTTCTTC. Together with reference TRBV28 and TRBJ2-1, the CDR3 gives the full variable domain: DVKVTQSSRYLVKRTGEKVFLECVQDMDHENMFWYRQDPGLGLRLIYFSYDVKMKEKGDIPEGYSVSREKKERFSLILESASTNQTSMYLCASRTGEGRYNEQFFGPGTRLTVL.

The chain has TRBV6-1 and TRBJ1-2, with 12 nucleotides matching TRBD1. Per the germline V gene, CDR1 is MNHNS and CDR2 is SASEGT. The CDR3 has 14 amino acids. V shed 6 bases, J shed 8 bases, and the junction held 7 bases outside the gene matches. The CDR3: CASSHSGTGGGYTF. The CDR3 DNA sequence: TGTGCCAGCAGCCACTCCGGGACAGGGGGCGGCTACACCTTC.

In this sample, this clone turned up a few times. CDR3 protein: CASSKGGGGDEQFF. In DNA, the CDR3 is TGTGCCAGCAGTAAGGGTGGTGGAGGGGATGAGCAGTTCTTC. The chain combines TRBV2 with TRBJ2-1, with a possible D match to TRBD2 (6 bases). Looked up from germline, CDR1 is SNHLY and CDR2 is FYNNEI. Trimming left V 5 bases short and J 8 bases short, with 16 bases between. This CDR3 spans 14 amino acids.